This T cell receptor beta chain derives from a study of persistence of HIV-infected CD4 T cells. Trimming left V 3 bases short and J 8 bases short, with 16 bases between. From germline, CDR1 is KGHSH and CDR2 LQKENI. The CDR3 extends over 14 amino acids. About this clone: Its matching antigen is unknown.

Sequencing used immunoSEQ version 4 in survey mode. Sequencing used immunoSEQ multiplex PCR; TCRdb keeps in-frame clones, though not all of them. The table shows approximately 65,000 clones, with over 60% occurring only once. Overlapping HIV-1 Gag 15-mer peptides at approximately 1 ug per peptide per mL were used. Memory cells lacking CD40L and CD69 with high CD45RO were sorted. The V gene is TRBV18, the J gene TRBJ1-1, with TRBD1 as a possible D gene (6 bases). The clonotype comes from an adult man with HIV who was CMV-seropositive. This sample comprised CD4+ T cells sorted from PBMCs after 18-hour stimulation, obtained from a patient who received antiretroviral therapy. The CDR3 is CASSPRDTSPEAFF. As DNA, the CDR3 is TGTGCCAGCTCACCCCGGGACACTTCCCCCGAAGCTTTCTTT.